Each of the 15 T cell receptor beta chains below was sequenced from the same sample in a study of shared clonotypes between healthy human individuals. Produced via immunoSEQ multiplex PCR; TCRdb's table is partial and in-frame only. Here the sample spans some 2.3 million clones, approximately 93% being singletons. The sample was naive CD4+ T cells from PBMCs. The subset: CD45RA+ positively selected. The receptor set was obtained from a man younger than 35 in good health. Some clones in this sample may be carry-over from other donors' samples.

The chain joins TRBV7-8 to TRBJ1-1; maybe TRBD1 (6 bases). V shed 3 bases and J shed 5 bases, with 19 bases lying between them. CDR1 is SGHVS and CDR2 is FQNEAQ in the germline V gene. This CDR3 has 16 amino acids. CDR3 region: CASSLLSAGAGTEAFF. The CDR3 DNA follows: TGTGCCAGCAGCTTGCTGTCCGCAGGGGCGGGAACTGAAGCTTTCTTT.

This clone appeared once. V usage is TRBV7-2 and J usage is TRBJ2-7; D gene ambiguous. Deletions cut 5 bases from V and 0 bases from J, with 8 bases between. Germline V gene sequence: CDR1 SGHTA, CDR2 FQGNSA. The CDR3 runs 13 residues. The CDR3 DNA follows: TGTGCCAGCAGCCGTTGGAGCTCCTACGAGCAGTACTTC. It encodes CASSRWSSYEQYF. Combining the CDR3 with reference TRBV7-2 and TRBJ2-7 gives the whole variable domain GAGVSQSPSNKVTEKGKDVELRCDPISGHTALYWYRQSLGQGLEFLIYFQGNSAPDKSGLPSDRFSAERTGGSVSTLTIQRTQQEDSAVYLCASSRWSSYEQYFGPGTRLTVT.

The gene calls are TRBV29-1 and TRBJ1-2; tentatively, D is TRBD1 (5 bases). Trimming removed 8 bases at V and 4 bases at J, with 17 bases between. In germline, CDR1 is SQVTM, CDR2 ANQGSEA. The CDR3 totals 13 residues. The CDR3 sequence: CSLSQGSGYGYTF. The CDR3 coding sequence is TGCAGCCTCTCTCAGGGTTCCGGCTATGGCTACACCTTC. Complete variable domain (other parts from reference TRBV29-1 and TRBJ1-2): SAVISQKPSRDICQRGTSLTIQCQVDSQVTMMFWYRQQPGQSLTLIATANQGSEATYESGFVIDKFPISRPNLTFSTLTVSNMSPEDSSIYLCSLSQGSGYGYTFGSGTRLTVV.

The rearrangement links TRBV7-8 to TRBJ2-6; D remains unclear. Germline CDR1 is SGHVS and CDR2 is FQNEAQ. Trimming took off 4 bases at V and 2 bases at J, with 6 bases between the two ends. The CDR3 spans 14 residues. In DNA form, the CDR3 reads TGTGCCAGCAGCTATTTAGCTGGGGCCAACGTCCTGACTTTC. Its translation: CASSYLAGANVLTF.

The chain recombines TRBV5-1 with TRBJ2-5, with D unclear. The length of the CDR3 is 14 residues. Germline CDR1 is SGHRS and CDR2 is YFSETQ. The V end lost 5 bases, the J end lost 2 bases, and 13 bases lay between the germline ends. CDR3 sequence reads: CASSIMRRQETQYF. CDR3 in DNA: TGCGCCAGCAGTATTATGAGGCGACAAGAGACCCAGTACTTC.

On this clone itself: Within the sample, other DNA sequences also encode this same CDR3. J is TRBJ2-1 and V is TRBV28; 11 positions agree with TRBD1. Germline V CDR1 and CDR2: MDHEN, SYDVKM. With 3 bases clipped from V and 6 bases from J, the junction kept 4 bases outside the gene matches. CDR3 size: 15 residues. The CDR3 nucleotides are TGTGCCAGCAGTTTGGCCGGGACAGGGGGCAATGAGCAGTTCTTC. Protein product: CASSLAGTGGNEQFF.

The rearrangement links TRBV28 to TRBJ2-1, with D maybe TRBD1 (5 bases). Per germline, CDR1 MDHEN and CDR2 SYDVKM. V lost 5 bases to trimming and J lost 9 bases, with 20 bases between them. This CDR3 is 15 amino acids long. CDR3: CASSAIGLQGSEQFF. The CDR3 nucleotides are TGTGCCAGCAGTGCTATTGGTCTCCAGGGCAGTGAGCAGTTCTTC. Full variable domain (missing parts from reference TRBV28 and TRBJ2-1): DVKVTQSSRYLVKRTGEKVFLECVQDMDHENMFWYRQDPGLGLRLIYFSYDVKMKEKGDIPEGYSVSREKKERFSLILESASTNQTSMYLCASSAIGLQGSEQFFGPGTRLTVL.

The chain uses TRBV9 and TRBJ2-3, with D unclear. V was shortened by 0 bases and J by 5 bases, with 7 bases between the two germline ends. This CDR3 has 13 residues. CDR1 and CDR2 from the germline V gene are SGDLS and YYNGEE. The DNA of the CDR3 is TGTGCCAGCAGCGTAGTCTTGGAAGATACGCAGTATTTT. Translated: CASSVVLEDTQYF. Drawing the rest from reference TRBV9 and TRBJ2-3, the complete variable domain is DSGVTQTPKHLITATGQRVTLRCSPRSGDLSVYWYQQSLDQGLQFLIQYYNGEERAKGNILERFSAQQFPDLHSELNLSSLELGDSALYFCASSVVLEDTQYFGPGTRLTVL.

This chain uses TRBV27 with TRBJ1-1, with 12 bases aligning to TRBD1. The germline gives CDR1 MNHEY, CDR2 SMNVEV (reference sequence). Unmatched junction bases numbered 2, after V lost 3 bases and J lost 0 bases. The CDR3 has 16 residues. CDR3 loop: CASSFGTGGLNTEAFF. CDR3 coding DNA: TGTGCCAGCAGTTTCGGGACAGGGGGCTTGAACACTGAAGCTTTCTTT.

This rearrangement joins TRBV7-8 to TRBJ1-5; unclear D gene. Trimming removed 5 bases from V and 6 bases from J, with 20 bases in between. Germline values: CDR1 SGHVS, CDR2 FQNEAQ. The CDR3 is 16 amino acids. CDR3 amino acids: CASSASPLPTSQPQHF. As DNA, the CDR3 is TGTGCCAGCAGCGCCAGTCCCCTCCCTACAAGTCAGCCCCAGCATTTT.

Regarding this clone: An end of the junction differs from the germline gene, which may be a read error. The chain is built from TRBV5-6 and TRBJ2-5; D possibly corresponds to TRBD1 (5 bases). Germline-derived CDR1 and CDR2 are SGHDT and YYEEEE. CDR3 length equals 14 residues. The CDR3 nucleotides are TGTGCCAGCAGCTTGAAGACAGTCCAAGGGACCCAGTACTTC. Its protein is CASSLKTVQGTQYF.

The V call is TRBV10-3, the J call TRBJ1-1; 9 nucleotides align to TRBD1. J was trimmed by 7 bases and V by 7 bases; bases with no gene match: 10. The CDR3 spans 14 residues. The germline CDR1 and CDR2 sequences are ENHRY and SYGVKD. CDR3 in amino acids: CAITRTGVGVEAFF. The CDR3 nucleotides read TGTGCCATCACCCGGACAGGGGTCGGAGTTGAAGCTTTCTTT.

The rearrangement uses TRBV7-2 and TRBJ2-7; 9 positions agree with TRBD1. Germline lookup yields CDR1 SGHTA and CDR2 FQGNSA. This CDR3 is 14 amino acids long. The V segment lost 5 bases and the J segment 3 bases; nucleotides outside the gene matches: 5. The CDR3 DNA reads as TGTGCCAGCAGCCGACGGGACAGGGACTACGAGCAGTACTTC. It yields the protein CASSRRDRDYEQYF.

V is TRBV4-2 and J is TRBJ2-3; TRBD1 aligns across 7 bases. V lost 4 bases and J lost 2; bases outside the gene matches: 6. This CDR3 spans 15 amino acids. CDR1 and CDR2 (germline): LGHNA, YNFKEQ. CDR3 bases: TGTGCCAGCAGCCCGGGACAGCTCTCCACAGATACGCAGTATTTT. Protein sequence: CASSPGQLSTDTQYF.

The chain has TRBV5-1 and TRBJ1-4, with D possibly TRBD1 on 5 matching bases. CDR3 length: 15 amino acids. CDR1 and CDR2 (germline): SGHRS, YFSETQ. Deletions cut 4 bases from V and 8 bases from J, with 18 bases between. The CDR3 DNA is TGCGCCAGCAGCCGGTCGGGAGGGGACGAGGAAAAACTGTTTTTT. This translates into CASSRSGGDEEKLFF.